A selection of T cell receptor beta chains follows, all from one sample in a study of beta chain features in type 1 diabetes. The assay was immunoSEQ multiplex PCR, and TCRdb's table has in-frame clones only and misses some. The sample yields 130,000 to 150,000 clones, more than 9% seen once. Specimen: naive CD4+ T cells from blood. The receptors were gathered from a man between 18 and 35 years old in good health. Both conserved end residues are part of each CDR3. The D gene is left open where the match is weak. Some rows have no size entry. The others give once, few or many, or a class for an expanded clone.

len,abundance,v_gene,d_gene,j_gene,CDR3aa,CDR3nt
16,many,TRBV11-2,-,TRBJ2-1,CASSPVVMAAYNEQFF,TGTGCCAGCAGCCCGGTGGTGATGGCGGCTTACAATGAGCAGTTCTTC
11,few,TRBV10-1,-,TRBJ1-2,CASSAGNGYTF,TGCGCCAGCAGCGCCGGGAATGGCTACACCTTC
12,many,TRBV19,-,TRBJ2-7,CASQGGGDEQYF,TGTGCCAGCCAGGGGGGTGGCGACGAGCAGTACTTC
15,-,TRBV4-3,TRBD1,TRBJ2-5,CASSRTGQPQETQYF,TGCGCCAGCAGCCGGACGGGACAGCCCCAAGAGACCCAGTACTTC
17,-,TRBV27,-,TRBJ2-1,CASSPRGQSYSYNEQFF,TGTGCCAGCAGTCCCCGAGGGCAGAGCTACTCCTACAATGAGCAGTTCTTC
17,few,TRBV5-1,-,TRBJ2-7,CASSKSPTGQSSYEQYF,TGCGCCAGCAGTAAAAGTCCAACAGGGCAAAGCTCCTACGAGCAGTACTTC
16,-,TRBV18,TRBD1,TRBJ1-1,CASSPWAGTGGTEAFF,TGTGCCAGCTCACCTTGGGCTGGGACAGGGGGAACTGAAGCTTTCTTT
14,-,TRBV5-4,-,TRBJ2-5,CASSPGVPQETQYF,TGTGCCAGCAGCCCGGGGGTCCCCCAAGAGACCCAGTACTTC
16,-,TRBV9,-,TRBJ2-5,CASSPGTSLGQETQYF,TGTGCCAGCAGCCCCGGCACTAGCCTCGGCCAAGAGACCCAGTACTTC
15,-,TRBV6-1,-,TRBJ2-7,CASSSRQSSSYEQYF,TGTGCCAGCAGTTCCAGACAGTCCAGCTCCTACGAGCAGTACTTC
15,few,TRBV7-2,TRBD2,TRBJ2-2,CARPPGGGDTGELFF,TGTGCCAGACCCCCCGGCGGGGGGGACACCGGGGAGCTGTTTTTT
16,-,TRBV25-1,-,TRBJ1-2,CASSETLQGPNYGYTF,TGTGCCAGCAGTGAAACTTTACAGGGACCTAACTATGGCTACACCTTC
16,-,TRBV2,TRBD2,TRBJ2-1,CASRDQPRGVGNEQFF,TGTGCCAGCAGAGACCAGCCCCGGGGGGTGGGGAATGAGCAGTTCTTC
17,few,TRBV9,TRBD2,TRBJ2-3,CASSVVGSGGATDTQYF,TGTGCCAGCAGCGTAGTAGGTAGCGGGGGGGCAACAGATACGCAGTATTTT
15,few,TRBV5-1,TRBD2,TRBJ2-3,CASSPRTSGTDTQYF,TGCGCCAGCAGCCCCCGGACTAGCGGCACAGATACGCAGTATTTT